A selection of T cell receptor beta chains follows, all from one sample in a study of T cells in Graves' hyperthyroidism and ophthalmopathy. TCRdb recomputed calls from the multiplex PCR reads with MiXCR, one row per CDR3 protein. The sample has around 560,000 distinct CDR3 sequences; roughly a sixth are singletons. Sequences were obtained from blood. The receptors come from a woman aged 18-29 years with Graves' hyperthyroidism. Each CDR3 is given with its conserved first and last residue. Each record gives: V gene, clone size, J gene, D gene, CDR3 protein, CDR3 DNA. A D gene is named only where the DNA matches it firmly. Some rows have no size entry. The others give once, few or many, or a class for an expanded clone.

V gene: TRBV5-1
clone size: .
J gene: TRBJ2-2
D gene: TRBD2
CDR3 protein: CASSLALSSGTNTGELFF
CDR3 DNA: TGCGCCAGCAGCTTGGCCTTGTCTAGCGGGACGAACACCGGGGAGCTGTTTTTT

V gene: TRBV7-9
clone size: .
J gene: TRBJ2-1
D gene: .
CDR3 protein: CASSPAVEQFF
CDR3 DNA: TGTGCCAGCAGCCCCGCGGTGGAGCAGTTCTTC

V gene: TRBV19
clone size: .
J gene: TRBJ2-3
D gene: .
CDR3 protein: CASKVRQADTQYF
CDR3 DNA: TGTGCCAGTAAGGTCAGGCAGGCAGATACGCAGTATTTT

V gene: TRBV20-1
clone size: once
J gene: TRBJ2-1
D gene: .
CDR3 protein: CSASEALNEQFF
CDR3 DNA: TGCAGTGCTAGTGAAGCCCTCAATGAGCAGTTCTTC

V gene: TRBV6-2/TRBV6-3
clone size: few
J gene: TRBJ1-5
D gene: TRBD1
CDR3 protein: CASSTRTGANQPQHF
CDR3 DNA: TGTGCCAGCAGTACCCGGACAGGCGCCAATCAGCCCCAGCATTTT

V gene: TRBV15
clone size: .
J gene: TRBJ1-1
D gene: .
CDR3 protein: CATSREGAMSTEAFF
CDR3 DNA: TGTGCCACCAGCAGAGAGGGGGCTATGTCCACTGAAGCTTTCTTT

V gene: TRBV3-1
clone size: many
J gene: TRBJ2-3
D gene: TRBD2
CDR3 protein: CASSHWGRGGVVYTQYF
CDR3 DNA: TGTGCCAGCAGCCACTGGGGGCGGGGGGGCGTTGTTTATACGCAGTATTTT

V gene: TRBV9
clone size: few
J gene: TRBJ2-3
D gene: .
CDR3 protein: CASSVRGSGTDTQYF
CDR3 DNA: TGTGCCAGCAGCGTAAGGGGGAGTGGCACAGATACGCAGTATTTT

V gene: TRBV27
clone size: .
J gene: TRBJ1-3
D gene: .
CDR3 protein: CASSSGVPPGNTIYF
CDR3 DNA: TGTGCCAGCAGTTCAGGGGTTCCCCCGGGAAACACCATATATTTT

V gene: TRBV19
clone size: few
J gene: TRBJ2-3
D gene: TRBD1
CDR3 protein: CASRPGGAVDTQYF
CDR3 DNA: TGTGCCAGTAGGCCAGGGGGCGCAGTCGATACGCAGTATTTT

V gene: TRBV11-2
clone size: many
J gene: TRBJ2-1
D gene: TRBD2
CDR3 protein: CASSLLAGADEQFF
CDR3 DNA: TGTGCCAGCAGCTTACTAGCGGGAGCAGATGAGCAGTTCTTC

V gene: TRBV29-1
clone size: .
J gene: TRBJ1-4
D gene: .
CDR3 protein: CSVWTTNGKLFF
CDR3 DNA: TGCAGCGTGTGGACGACTAATGGAAAACTGTTTTTT

V gene: TRBV6-4
clone size: many
J gene: TRBJ2-5
D gene: .
CDR3 protein: CASSAEIQETQYF
CDR3 DNA: TGTGCCAGCAGCGCGGAGATACAAGAGACCCAGTACTTC

V gene: TRBV20-1
clone size: .
J gene: TRBJ1-5
D gene: .
CDR3 protein: CSGTTGVNQPQHF
CDR3 DNA: TGCAGTGGGACGACAGGCGTCAATCAGCCCCAGCATTTT

V gene: TRBV5-4
clone size: .
J gene: TRBJ2-7
D gene: .
CDR3 protein: CASSSDRAYEQYF
CDR3 DNA: TGTGCCAGCAGCTCCGACAGAGCCTACGAGCAGTACTTC

V gene: TRBV29-1
clone size: .
J gene: TRBJ2-2
D gene: TRBD1
CDR3 protein: CSGTGSGELFF
CDR3 DNA: TGCAGCGGGACAGGGTCCGGGGAGCTGTTTTTT

V gene: TRBV12-3/TRBV12-4
clone size: many
J gene: TRBJ1-2
D gene: .
CDR3 protein: CASSFGAGQGYGYTF
CDR3 DNA: TGTGCCAGCAGTTTTGGTGCGGGTCAGGGCTACGGCTACACCTTC

V gene: TRBV5-1
clone size: few
J gene: TRBJ2-5
D gene: .
CDR3 protein: CASSLVRQETQYF
CDR3 DNA: TGCGCCAGCAGCTTGGTCAGACAAGAGACCCAGTACTTC

V gene: TRBV6-2/TRBV6-3
clone size: .
J gene: TRBJ2-7
D gene: TRBD2
CDR3 protein: CASSYDGLAGFYEQYF
CDR3 DNA: TGTGCCAGCAGTTACGACGGACTAGCGGGGTTCTACGAGCAGTACTTC

V gene: TRBV27
clone size: many
J gene: TRBJ2-3
D gene: .
CDR3 protein: CASSLTGWGTQYF
CDR3 DNA: TGTGCCAGCAGTTTAACCGGTTGGGGCACGCAGTATTTT

V gene: TRBV12-3/TRBV12-4
clone size: many
J gene: TRBJ2-7
D gene: .
CDR3 protein: CASSLKRTYEQYF
CDR3 DNA: TGTGCCAGCAGTTTGAAACGGACCTACGAGCAGTACTTC

V gene: TRBV3-1
clone size: .
J gene: TRBJ2-1
D gene: .
CDR3 protein: CASSLTAFGSYNEQFF
CDR3 DNA: TGTGCCAGCAGCCTTACAGCGTTCGGGTCCTACAATGAGCAGTTCTTC

V gene: TRBV5-5
clone size: few
J gene: TRBJ1-2
D gene: TRBD1
CDR3 protein: CASSLDLRQGLGYGYTF
CDR3 DNA: TGTGCCAGCAGCTTGGACCTACGACAGGGCCTTGGCTATGGCTACACCTTC

V gene: TRBV18
clone size: many
J gene: TRBJ1-1
D gene: .
CDR3 protein: CASSSSLGEAFF
CDR3 DNA: TGTGCCAGCTCCTCGTCCCTCGGGGAAGCTTTCTTT

V gene: TRBV28
clone size: many
J gene: TRBJ1-2
D gene: .
CDR3 protein: CASSPLGNYGYTF
CDR3 DNA: TGTGCCAGCAGCCCCCTAGGAAACTATGGCTACACCTTC

V gene: TRBV4-1
clone size: few
J gene: TRBJ2-7
D gene: TRBD1
CDR3 protein: CASSQDSGQGREQYF
CDR3 DNA: TGCGCCAGCAGCCAAGATTCCGGACAGGGGCGCGAGCAGTACTTC

V gene: TRBV28
clone size: .
J gene: TRBJ2-7
D gene: .
CDR3 protein: CASSLAGERYEQYF
CDR3 DNA: TGTGCCAGCAGTTTGGCAGGGGAGAGGTACGAGCAGTACTTC

V gene: TRBV18
clone size: many
J gene: TRBJ1-2
D gene: .
CDR3 protein: CASSLTRTASYGYTF
CDR3 DNA: TGTGCCAGCTCACTCACCCGGACAGCCTCCTATGGCTACACCTTC

V gene: TRBV7-2
clone size: many
J gene: TRBJ2-3
D gene: .
CDR3 protein: CASSFMGPTDTQYF
CDR3 DNA: TGTGCCAGCAGCTTTATGGGACCCACAGATACGCAGTATTTT

V gene: TRBV9
clone size: few
J gene: TRBJ1-5
D gene: .
CDR3 protein: CASSVGGYGQPQHF
CDR3 DNA: TGTGCCAGCAGCGTAGGCGGGTACGGTCAGCCCCAGCATTTT

V gene: TRBV7-9
clone size: many
J gene: TRBJ2-2
D gene: .
CDR3 protein: CASSSGLPDTGELFF
CDR3 DNA: TGTGCCAGCAGCTCCGGACTACCCGACACCGGGGAGCTGTTTTTT

V gene: TRBV2
clone size: many
J gene: TRBJ2-5
D gene: .
CDR3 protein: CASSAAQETQYF
CDR3 DNA: TGTGCCAGCTCAGCGGCCCAAGAGACCCAGTACTTC

V gene: TRBV6-2/TRBV6-3
clone size: .
J gene: TRBJ2-1
D gene: TRBD1
CDR3 protein: CASTHGKGANEQFF
CDR3 DNA: TGTGCCAGCACCCACGGGAAGGGGGCGAATGAGCAGTTCTTC

V gene: TRBV27
clone size: many
J gene: TRBJ2-7
D gene: .
CDR3 protein: CASSPHDRVGIYEQYF
CDR3 DNA: TGTGCCAGCAGTCCCCACGACAGAGTTGGCATTTACGAGCAGTACTTC

V gene: TRBV7-2
clone size: many
J gene: TRBJ2-3
D gene: TRBD2
CDR3 protein: CASSRLSGLAGTDTQYF
CDR3 DNA: TGTGCCAGCAGCCGTTTGAGCGGGCTAGCGGGAACAGATACGCAGTATTTT

V gene: TRBV11-2
clone size: many
J gene: TRBJ2-1
D gene: TRBD2
CDR3 protein: CASSLARAGGSYNEQFF
CDR3 DNA: TGTGCCAGCAGCTTAGCTAGAGCGGGGGGCTCCTACAATGAGCAGTTCTTC

V gene: TRBV11-2
clone size: .
J gene: TRBJ2-1
D gene: TRBD2
CDR3 protein: CASSWGLAVHNEQFF
CDR3 DNA: TGTGCCAGCAGCTGGGGACTAGCAGTCCACAATGAGCAGTTCTTC

V gene: TRBV5-5
clone size: many
J gene: TRBJ1-1
D gene: .
CDR3 protein: CASSLRQQEVLNTEAFF
CDR3 DNA: TGTGCCAGCAGCTTGCGACAGCAAGAGGTTCTAAACACTGAAGCTTTCTTT

V gene: TRBV27
clone size: few
J gene: TRBJ2-5
D gene: TRBD1
CDR3 protein: CASSPITRTGEETQYF
CDR3 DNA: TGTGCCAGCAGCCCTATAACCAGGACAGGGGAAGAGACCCAGTACTTC

V gene: TRBV11-2
clone size: .
J gene: TRBJ2-5
D gene: .
CDR3 protein: CASSPQTVETQYF
CDR3 DNA: TGTGCCAGCAGCCCTCAGACGGTGGAGACCCAGTACTTC

V gene: TRBV11-2
clone size: many
J gene: TRBJ2-1
D gene: .
CDR3 protein: CASSPLDEQFF
CDR3 DNA: TGTGCCAGCAGCCCCCTGGATGAGCAGTTCTTC